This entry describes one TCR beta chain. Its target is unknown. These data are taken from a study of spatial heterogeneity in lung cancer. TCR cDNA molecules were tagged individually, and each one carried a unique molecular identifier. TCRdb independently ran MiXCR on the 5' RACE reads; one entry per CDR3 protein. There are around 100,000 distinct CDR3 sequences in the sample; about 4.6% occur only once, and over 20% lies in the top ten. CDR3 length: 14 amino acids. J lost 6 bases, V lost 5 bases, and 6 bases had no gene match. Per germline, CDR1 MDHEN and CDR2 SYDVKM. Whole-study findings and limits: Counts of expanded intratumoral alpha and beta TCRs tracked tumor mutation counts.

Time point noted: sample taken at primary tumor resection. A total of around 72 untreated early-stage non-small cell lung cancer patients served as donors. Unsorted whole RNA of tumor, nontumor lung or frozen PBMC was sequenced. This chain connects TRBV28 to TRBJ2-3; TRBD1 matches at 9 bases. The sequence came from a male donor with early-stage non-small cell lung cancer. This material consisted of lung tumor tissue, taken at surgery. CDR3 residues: CASSTGQGRDTQYF. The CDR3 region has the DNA TGTGCCAGCAGTACCGGACAGGGGAGGGATACGCAGTATTTT. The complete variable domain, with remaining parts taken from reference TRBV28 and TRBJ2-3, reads DVKVTQSSRYLVKRTGEKVFLECVQDMDHENMFWYRQDPGLGLRLIYFSYDVKMKEKGDIPEGYSVSREKKERFSLILESASTNQTSMYLCASSTGQGRDTQYFGPGTRLTVL.